This T cell receptor beta chain was observed in a study of Tregs in tolerant kidney transplant recipients. Study-level information: Two populations were sorted: CD4+CD8-CD25+CD127- and CD4+CD8-4-1BB+CD40L-. CD4+CD25+CD127- cells came from approximately three-day belatacept mixed lymphocyte reactions, some with roughly five-day graft donor restimulation.

Trimming cost V 5 bases and J 5 bases, with 21 bases left between them. This CDR3 region has 16 residues. CDR1 is SGHTA and CDR2 is FQGNSA in the germline V gene. General study results and limits: For some patients, primers changed over time, blocking nucleotide-level comparison.

Sequencing used immunoSEQ multiplex PCR; TCRdb keeps in-frame clones, though not all of them. This table holds around 11,000 clones, around 91% found once. On this clone itself: What it recognizes is unknown.

The sequence was obtained from a human patient who received a combined kidney and bone marrow transplant. This chain connects TRBV7-2 to TRBJ1-2; TRBD1 is a possible D gene (5 bases). The specimen comprised Tregs from blood cultured with allogeneic cells, sampled before the transplant. DNA for the CDR3: TGTGCCAGCAGCCCCAAGGGTGAGAGGGACTGGTATGGCTACACCTTC. The encoded protein is CASSPKGERDWYGYTF.